These 12 T cell receptor beta chains were sequenced from one sample in a study of T cell changes during pregnancy in multiple sclerosis. Clones were read by immunoSEQ multiplex PCR, and TCRdb kept only the in-frame ones, dropping some. This table has about 48,000 clones, about nine tenths appearing once. The sample consisted of CD4+ T cells from peripheral blood mononuclear cells, taken in the second trimester of pregnancy. The receptor set was obtained from a female donor with multiple sclerosis, enrolled in a pregnancy study.

This chain joins TRBV2 and TRBJ1-1; the match to TRBD1 covers 10 bases. The CDR3 runs 13 residues. J gave up 6 bases and V 6 bases, and 4 bases lay outside the gene matches. Looked up from germline, CDR1 is SNHLY and CDR2 is FYNNEI. The CDR3: CASRGQGRSEAFF. CDR3 DNA sequence: TGTGCCAGCAGGGGACAGGGGAGATCTGAAGCTTTCTTT.

The J gene is TRBJ2-5, the V gene TRBV19, with 8 bases aligning to TRBD1. The CDR3 has 15 amino acids. Losses at the gene ends were 4 bases for V and 3 bases for J; bases not matched to a gene: 7. Germline CDR1 LNHDA, CDR2 SQIVND (reference sequence). CDR3 amino acids: CASSSQPGQEETQYF. CDR3 coding DNA: TGTGCCAGTAGTAGTCAACCGGGACAGGAAGAGACCCAGTACTTC.

The V call is TRBV20-1, the J call TRBJ2-1; TRBD2 might be the D (6 bases). Looked up from germline, CDR1 is DFQATT and CDR2 is SNEGSKA (reference sequence). The CDR3 runs to 11 residues. CDR3 nucleotides: TGCAGCCTGCGGAGGGTTAATGAGCAGTTCTTC. This codes for CSLRRVNEQFF.

The genes are TRBV18 and TRBJ2-7; 8 bases agree with TRBD1. Per germline, CDR1 KGHSH and CDR2 LQKENI. CDR3 length equals 15 residues. With V trimmed by 0 bases and J by 3 bases, 4 bases remained unmatched. CDR3 nucleotide sequence: TGTGCCAGCTCACCACCTGGCAGGGGGCTCTACGAGCAGTACTTC. Residues: CASSPPGRGLYEQYF.

The V gene is TRBV19, the J gene TRBJ2-1, with D maybe TRBD1 (6 bases). The length of the CDR3 is 15 residues. Trimming shortened V by 6 bases and J by 1 base, and 13 bases separated the two germline ends. Germline lookup yields CDR1 LNHDA and CDR2 SQIVND (reference sequence). The CDR3 protein is CASRDRPRSYNEQFF. The DNA for the CDR3 is TGTGCCAGTAGAGACAGGCCCCGATCCTACAATGAGCAGTTCTTC.

The rearrangement links TRBV18 to TRBJ1-1; no clear D. The CDR3 runs 15 residues. The ends were cut back, 0 bases at V and 3 bases at J, with 11 bases in the middle. CDR1 is KGHSH and CDR2 is LQKENI in the germline V gene. Here the CDR3 reads CASSPPSMQDTEAFF. The CDR3 region has the DNA TGTGCCAGCTCACCACCATCTATGCAGGACACTGAAGCTTTCTTT. The variable domain in full, completed from reference TRBV18 and TRBJ1-1, reads NAGVMQNPRHLVRRRGQEARLRCSPMKGHSHVYWYRQLPEEGLKFMVYLQKENIIDESGMPKERFSAEFPKEGPSILRIQQVVRGDSAAYFCASSPPSMQDTEAFFGQGTRLTVV.

The chain uses TRBV12-5 and TRBJ2-3, with D possibly being TRBD2 (6 bases). Germline V gene lookup returns CDR1 LGHNT and CDR2 FRNRAP. CDR3 length: 11 amino acids. With 4 bases removed from V and 13 bases from J, the gap between germline ends came to 12 bases. As DNA, the CDR3 is TGTGCTAGTGGTTCGCGGGAAATGAAGTATTTT. It yields the protein CASGSREMKYF.

The rearrangement joins TRBV7-8 to TRBJ2-5; D ambiguous. This CDR3 has 12 residues. Germline CDR1 and CDR2: SGHVS and FQNEAQ. V gave up 4 bases and J gave up 7 bases, with 10 bases separating them. The CDR3 spells CASSSNTWTQYF. CDR3 nucleotides: TGTGCCAGCAGCTCCAACACGTGGACCCAGTACTTC.

Sample share makes this clone medium-sized. The chain carries TRBV11-3 and TRBJ2-2, with 10 bases that match TRBD1. CDR1 is SGHNT and CDR2 is YENEEA in the germline V gene. V trimming: 6 bases; J trimming: 3 bases; junction bases outside the gene matches: 4. The CDR3 sequence is 15 residues long. The DNA of the CDR3 is TGTGCCAGCAGGCCTGGACAGGGGGACACCGGGGAGCTGTTTTTT. It specifies CASRPGQGDTGELFF. The entire variable domain, with the rest obtained from reference TRBV11-3 and TRBJ2-2, is as follows: EAGVVQSPRYKIIEKKQPVAFWCNPISGHNTLYWYLQNLGQGPELLIRYENEEAVDDSQLPKDRFSAERLKGVDSTLKIQPAELGDSAVYLCASRPGQGDTGELFFGEGSRLTVL.

The chain uses TRBV5-7 and TRBJ1-5; 10 positions match TRBD1. TRBV5-7 is an open reading frame whose function is uncertain. V lost 5 bases, J lost 6 bases, and 14 bases stayed unmatched. This CDR3 has 17 residues. CDR3 protein: CASSFIGTGEGVQPQHF. For the CDR3, the DNA is TGTGCCAGCAGTTTCATCGGGACAGGGGAAGGCGTTCAGCCCCAGCATTTT.

The chain recombines TRBV2 with TRBJ1-2; D not certain. This CDR3 has 14 residues. The V gene lost 3 bases and the J gene lost 7 bases, with 15 bases spanning the gap. From germline, CDR1 is SNHLY and CDR2 FYNNEI. The CDR3: CASSERVSESGYTF. CDR3 coding DNA: TGTGCCAGCAGTGAGAGGGTTTCGGAGAGTGGCTACACCTTC.

A note on this clone: Since a much larger clone is just one base distant, this may be a read error. The sample carries other DNA sequences with the same CDR3. This chain connects TRBV11-3 to TRBJ1-1, with unresolved D. This CDR3 is 13 amino acids long. Looked up from germline, CDR1 is SGHNT and CDR2 is YENEEA. V was shortened by 2 bases and J by 1 base, with 5 bases between the two germline ends. The CDR3 DNA follows: TGTGCCAGCAGCTTACGGGGGAACACTGAAGCTTTCTTT. Translated, it gives CASSLRGNTEAFF.